These 9 T cell receptor beta chains were all obtained from the same sample, sequenced in a study of blood T cell repertoires in COVID-19. Method: immunoSEQ multiplex PCR; TCRdb's copy keeps in-frame clones and lacks some. The sample shows about 200,000 clones, about 80% of them seen only once. The sequencing input was peripheral blood. All receptors derive from a human donor with acute or convalescent COVID-19. The donor label of this sample is uncertain.

V usage is TRBV29-1 and J usage is TRBJ2-1, with a weak D call TRBD2 (6 bases). The CDR3 has 12 residues. CDR1 SQVTM and CDR2 ANQGSEA come from the germline V gene. V was clipped by 3 bases and J by 4 bases, with 7 bases between them. For the CDR3, the DNA is TGCAGCGTTGACGCGGGATACAATGAGCAGTTCTTC. Protein: CSVDAGYNEQFF.

J is TRBJ1-5 and V is TRBV7-9, with TRBD1 identical over 7 bases. Germline trimming cut 1 base from V and 4 bases from J; bases unmatched to any gene: 7. The CDR3 loop spans 16 amino acids. CDR1 is SEHNR, CDR2 FQNEAQ, per germline (reference sequence). Written as DNA, the CDR3 is TGTGCCAGCAGCTTAGGGCAGGGGGTCCCTAATCAGCCCCAGCATTTT. Translating it yields CASSLGQGVPNQPQHF.

The rearrangement joins TRBV6-2 or TRBV6-3 to TRBJ2-5, with 8 positions matching TRBD1. The germline CDR1 and CDR2 sequences are MNHEY and SVGEGT. This CDR3 region has 16 residues. J was trimmed by 8 bases and V by 6 bases; bases with no gene match: 17. The CDR3 reads CASSLLTGGASVTQYF. In nucleotides, the CDR3 is TGTGCCAGCAGCCTCTTAACAGGGGGTGCTTCGGTCACCCAGTACTTC.

The rearrangement joins TRBV21-1 to TRBJ2-7; TRBD1, the D gene given by the table, was not confirmed from the DNA. TRBV21-1 is termed a pseudogene. The CDR3 totals 19 residues. The CDR3 is CASSKAPRAPPQDSYEQYF. CDR3 nucleotides: TGTGCCAGCAGCAAAGCGCCCAGGGCGCCCCCACAAGACTCCTACGAGCAGTACTTC.

The chain carries TRBV5-1 and TRBJ2-1; 9 bases match TRBD1. V was clipped by 4 bases and J by 8 bases; unmatched bases: 10. CDR3 length: 15 amino acids. Germline V lookup: CDR1 SGHRS, CDR2 YFSETQ. The DNA of the CDR3 is TGCGCCAGCAGCCCCGGGACAGGGCAATTCTATGAGCAGTTCTTC. It is translated as CASSPGTGQFYEQFF.

This clone was seen just once. V is TRBV4-3 and J is TRBJ2-6; weak D call: TRBD2 (6 bases). Germline V gene data show CDR1 as LGHNA and CDR2 as YSLEER. V was trimmed by 0 bases and J by 0 bases, leaving 15 bases between them. This CDR3 spans 19 amino acids. CDR3 DNA sequence: TGCGCCAGCAGCCAAGAACCCCGGGACTCAAGCTCTGGGGCCAACGTCCTGACTTTC. Translated: CASSQEPRDSSSGANVLTF.

This sequence joins TRBV2 and TRBJ2-7, with D perhaps matching TRBD2 (7 bases). CDR3 length: 13 amino acids. The V and J ends lost 6 bases and 3 bases respectively, with 12 bases between them. Germline V gives CDR1 SNHLY, CDR2 FYNNEI. CDR3 DNA: TGTGCCAGCAGGGAGAGGGGGGGCTACGAGCAGTACTTC. Amino acids: CASRERGGYEQYF.

A few counts support this clone. This chain connects TRBV18 to TRBJ2-2; D not resolved. Trimming shortened V by 2 bases and J by 6 bases, and 7 bases separated the two germline ends. The germline CDR1 and CDR2 sequences are KGHSH and LQKENI. The CDR3 spans 13 residues. The CDR3: CASSPIVAGELFF. DNA of the CDR3: TGTGCCAGCTCACCAATCGTCGCCGGGGAGCTGTTTTTT.

This chain joins TRBV6-1 and TRBJ1-2; TRBD1 might be the D (5 bases). Germline CDR1 MNHNS, CDR2 SASEGT. The V end lost 0 bases, the J end lost 2 bases, and 7 bases lay between the germline ends. The length of the CDR3 is 14 residues. The CDR3 coding sequence is TGTGCCAGCAGTGAAGCGGGGGGAAACTATGGCTACACCTTC. Translation gives CASSEAGGNYGYTF.